Reported below is one T cell receptor (beta chain). The source of the sample is a study of CD8 T cells in Susac syndrome. Germline CDR1 and CDR2: MNHEY and SVGAGI. This CDR3 comprises 11 residues. Trimming took off 6 bases at V and 5 bases at J, with 7 bases between the two ends. Random hexamers were used to reverse transcribe the RNA input (0.5 to 1 ug). MiXCR, run by TCRdb on the immunoSEQ multiplex PCR reads, gives a single entry per CDR3 protein. Counted here are over 100,000 distinct CDR3 sequences, around 90% occurring once; the ten biggest clones make up about 0.14%. The V gene is TRBV6-5, the J gene TRBJ1-2; unclear D gene. This TCR came from a human donor in good health. Source material: CD4+ T cells from PBMCs. The chain's CDR3 is CASSNGYGYTF. In nucleotides, the CDR3 is TGTGCCAGCAGCAACGGGTATGGCTACACCTTC.